This entry describes one TCR beta chain. These data belong to a study of blood T cell repertoires in COVID-19. Study information: The origin of the acute and convalescent COVID-19 samples was the United States, Italy and Spain. PBMCs, B-cell-depleted T cells, or T cells provided the cDNA or gDNA that made up the material.

This CDR3 has 19 residues. CDR1 is SGHTA and CDR2 is FQGTGA in the germline V gene. Trimming at V came to 5 bases and at J to 0 bases, leaving 7 bases not matched to a gene. Repertoires were generated with immunoSEQ multiplex PCR, while TCRdb's copy carries only in-frame clones and drops some. The data hold about 150,000 clones, with 70% to 90% observed a single time. The source of this sequence is a woman aged 60-75 years with COVID-19, enrolled during active disease. Material for sequencing was peripheral blood. The V gene is TRBV7-3, the J gene TRBJ2-6, with 13 bases aligning to TRBD2. CDR3 in amino acids: CASSPDGTSGDSGANVLTF. CDR3 nucleotides: TGTGCCAGCAGCCCCGATGGGACTAGCGGGGACTCTGGGGCCAACGTCCTGACTTTC.